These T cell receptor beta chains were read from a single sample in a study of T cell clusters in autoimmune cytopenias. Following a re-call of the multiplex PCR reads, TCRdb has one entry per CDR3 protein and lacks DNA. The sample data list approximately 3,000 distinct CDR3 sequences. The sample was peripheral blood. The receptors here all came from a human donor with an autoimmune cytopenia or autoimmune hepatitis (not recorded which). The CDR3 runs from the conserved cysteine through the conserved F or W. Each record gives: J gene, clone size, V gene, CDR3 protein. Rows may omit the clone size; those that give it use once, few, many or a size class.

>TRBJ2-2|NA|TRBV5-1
CASSLGLAGGHGELFF
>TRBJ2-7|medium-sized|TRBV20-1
CSLLKQNSYEQYF
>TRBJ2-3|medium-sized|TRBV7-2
CASSTGQGADTQYF
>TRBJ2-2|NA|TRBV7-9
CASSLGNTGELFF
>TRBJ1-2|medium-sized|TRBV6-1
CASTGGTNGGGYTF
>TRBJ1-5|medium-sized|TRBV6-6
CATARWGQPQHF
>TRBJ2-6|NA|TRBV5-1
CASRTDSGANVLTF
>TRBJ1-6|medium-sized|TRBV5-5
CASSLKEDSYNSPLHF
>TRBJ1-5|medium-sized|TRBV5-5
CASSFFGSNSNQPQHF
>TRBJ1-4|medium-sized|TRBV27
CASSIAPTNEKLFF
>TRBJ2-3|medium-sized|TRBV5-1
CASSLGLAGGRSYSDTQYF
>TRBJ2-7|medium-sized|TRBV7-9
CASSLDGASGHEQYF
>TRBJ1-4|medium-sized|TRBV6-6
CASGQGARDEKLFF
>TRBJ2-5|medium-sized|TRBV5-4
CASSGGVGYQETQYF
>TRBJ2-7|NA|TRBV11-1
CASSLQQGVNEQYF
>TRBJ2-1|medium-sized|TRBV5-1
CASSPLGAVGNEQFF
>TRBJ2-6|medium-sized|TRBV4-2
CASSRDRGNSGANVLTF
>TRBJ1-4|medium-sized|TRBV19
CASSPTREKLFF
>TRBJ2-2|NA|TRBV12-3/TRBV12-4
CASRPGQAGELFF
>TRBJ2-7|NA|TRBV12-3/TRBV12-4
CASSLSGGEQYF
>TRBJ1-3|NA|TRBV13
CASSPSDRASGNTIYF
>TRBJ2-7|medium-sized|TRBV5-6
CASSLGRGEQYF
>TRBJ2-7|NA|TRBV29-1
CSVGGDTYEQYF
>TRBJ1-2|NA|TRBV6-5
CASRSGWTASLYGYTF
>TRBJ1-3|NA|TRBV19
CASSMGSSGNTIYF
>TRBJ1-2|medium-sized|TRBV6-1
CASVWGGYGYTF
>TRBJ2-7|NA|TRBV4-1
CASSERGSYEQYF
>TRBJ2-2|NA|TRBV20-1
CSASDLLAEVPGELFF
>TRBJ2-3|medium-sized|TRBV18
CASSPTGDTQYF
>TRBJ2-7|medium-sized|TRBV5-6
CASRPGGVNEQYF
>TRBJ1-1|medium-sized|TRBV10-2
CASSFDGMNTEAFF
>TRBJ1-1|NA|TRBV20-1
CSARPEEEAFF
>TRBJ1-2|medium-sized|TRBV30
CASTGRDYGYTF
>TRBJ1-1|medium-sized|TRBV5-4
CASSPQLNTEAFF
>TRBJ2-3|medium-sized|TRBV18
CASSPQGSGGDTQYF
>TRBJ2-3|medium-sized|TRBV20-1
CSAISSGGPIDTQYF
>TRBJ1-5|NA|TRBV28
CASTAGGQPQHF
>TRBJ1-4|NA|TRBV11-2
CASSSGTGRAEKLFF
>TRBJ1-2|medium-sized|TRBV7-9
CASSLGGTGGFYGYTF
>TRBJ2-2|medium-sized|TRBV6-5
CASTRGSTGELFF
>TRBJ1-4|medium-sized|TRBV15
CATRQGMEEKLFF
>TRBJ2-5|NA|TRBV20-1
CSARGAGMPQYF
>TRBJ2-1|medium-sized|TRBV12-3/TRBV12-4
CASSLGGSYNEQFF
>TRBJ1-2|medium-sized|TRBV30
CACRRGRVSNYGYTF
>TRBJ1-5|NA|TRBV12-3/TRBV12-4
CASSFIGNQPQHF
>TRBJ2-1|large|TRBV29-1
CSVEGGGSYNEQFF
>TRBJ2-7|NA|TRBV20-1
CSATGTLSYEQYF
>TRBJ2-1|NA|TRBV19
CASSVSPPGGSSYNEQFF
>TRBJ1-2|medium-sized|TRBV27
CASSLSGQGAGGYTF
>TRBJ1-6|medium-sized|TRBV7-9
CASSLGPVGSYSPLHF
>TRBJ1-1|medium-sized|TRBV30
CAWSVLNTYMNTEAFF
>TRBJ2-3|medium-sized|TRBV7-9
CASSSRTGGQEDTQYF
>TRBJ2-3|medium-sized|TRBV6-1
CASSELVVAGGPQDTQYF
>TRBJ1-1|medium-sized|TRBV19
CASSRHGDGTEAFF
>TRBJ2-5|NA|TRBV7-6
CASSSVTGGEQYF